The next 30 T cell receptor beta chains were all read from a single sample in a study of T-cell memory formation after mild COVID-19. A single record per CDR3 protein comes from TCRdb applying MiXCR to the 5' RACE reads. Seen here are some 190,000 distinct CDR3 sequences, around 19% observed once, and the top ten hold 2.4%. Sequenced material: PBMCs or a T cell subset sorted from them (not recorded which). The receptors were gathered from an adult woman who had mild COVID-19 (a few samples of this study predate the infection). Cell type and time point are not known.

The CDR3 nucleotides are TGCGCCAGCAGCCACCTGACTAGTAAGACCCACAATGAGCAGTTCTTC. Translation: CASSHLTSKTHNEQFF. The chain is built from TRBV4-3 and TRBJ2-1; tentatively, D is TRBD2 (6 bases). The CDR3 length is 16 residues. The V gene lost 3 bases and the J gene lost 5 bases, with 17 bases spanning the gap. Germline CDR1 and CDR2: LGHNA and YSLEER.

This rearrangement joins TRBV11-2 to TRBJ2-1; 7 bases map to TRBD2. Trimming at V came to 6 bases and at J to 5 bases, leaving 10 bases not matched to a gene. The CDR3 runs 15 residues. The germline CDR1 and CDR2 sequences are SGHAT and FQNNGV. The CDR3 coding sequence is TGTGCCAGCAGAAGATCCGGGACTATAGACAATGAGCAGTTCTTC. It encodes CASRRSGTIDNEQFF.

The chain combines TRBV4-1 with TRBJ1-4; D is perhaps TRBD1 (5 bases). The CDR3 is made up of 15 amino acids. V was cut by 0 bases and J by 13 bases, with 18 bases left in between. CDR1 is MGHRA, CDR2 YSYEKL, per germline. CDR3 nucleotide sequence: TGCGCCAGCAGCCAAGAAGGGGACCCAACCACGGGACTGTTTTTT. It codes for CASSQEGDPTTGLFF.

In the case of this clonotype: The junction shows a germline mismatch at one end, possibly a read error. This chain joins TRBV20-1 and TRBJ1-2, with unresolved D. CDR1 is DFQATT and CDR2 is SNEGSKA in the germline V gene (reference sequence). The CDR3 sequence is 15 residues long. The CDR3 nucleotides read TGCAGAGCTAGAGATCGGCCCGGACGGGGCTATGGCTACACCTTC. Protein sequence: CRARDRPGRGYGYTF.

This sequence joins TRBV7-9 and TRBJ1-1; D possibly corresponds to TRBD1 (5 bases). Germline lookup yields CDR1 SEHNR and CDR2 FQNEAQ (reference sequence). There are 17 residues in the CDR3. V lost 6 bases and J lost 0, with 20 bases in between. CDR3 in amino acids: CASRAKIIEGMNTEAFF. CDR3 in DNA: TGTGCCAGCAGAGCGAAGATTATAGAGGGGATGAACACTGAAGCTTTCTTT.

This clonotype was observed a handful of times. V is TRBV7-9 and J is TRBJ2-7; D gene ambiguous. The germline V gene encodes CDR1 SEHNR and CDR2 FQNEAQ (reference sequence). This CDR3 comprises 14 residues. V gave up 4 bases and J gave up 0 bases, with 10 bases separating them. The chain's CDR3 is CASSSMASSYEQYF. CDR3 sequence (DNA): TGTGCCAGCAGCTCCATGGCTAGCTCCTACGAGCAGTACTTC.

This rearrangement joins TRBV5-1 to TRBJ1-2; D perhaps matches TRBD1 (5 bases). CDR3 length equals 14 residues. The germline V gene encodes CDR1 SGHRS and CDR2 YFSETQ. V dropped 4 bases and J dropped 4 bases, with 14 bases sitting between them. The CDR3 protein is CASSTRDGGYGYTF. The CDR3 region has the DNA TGCGCCAGCAGCACCAGGGACGGGGGCTATGGCTACACCTTC.

V and J are TRBV5-8 and TRBJ1-1, with 7 positions matching TRBD1. Trimming at V came to 3 bases and at J to 1 base, leaving 9 bases not matched to a gene. Germline V gene lookup returns CDR1 SGHTS and CDR2 YDEGEE. This CDR3 is 16 amino acids long. The CDR3 protein is CASSYRQGGGNTEAFF. The CDR3, as DNA: TGTGCCAGCAGCTACCGACAGGGCGGGGGGAACACTGAAGCTTTCTTT.

A note on this clonotype: A single base separates this from a much larger clone, so it may be a read error. The rearrangement joins TRBV29-1 to TRBJ1-1; a weak D match, TRBD1 (5 bases). The V gene's germline CDR1 is SQVTM and CDR2 ANQGSEA. CDR3 length: 12 amino acids. Trimming removed 6 bases from V and 0 bases from J, with 8 bases in between. CDR3 in amino acids: CSVRQMNTEAFF. CDR3 coding DNA: TGCAGCGTCCGACAGATGAACACTGAAGCTTTCTTT.

The rearrangement links TRBV20-1 to TRBJ1-2; no reliable D call. Germline V gives CDR1 DFQATT, CDR2 SNEGSKA (reference sequence). The CDR3 contains 14 residues. V was pared by 0 bases and J by 4 bases, with 12 bases between. CDR3 in amino acids: CSARDRIQAYGYTF. In DNA form, the CDR3 reads TGCAGTGCTAGAGACAGGATCCAGGCCTATGGCTACACCTTC.

The gene calls are TRBV10-3 and TRBJ2-7; D is undetermined. The CDR3 has 16 residues. CDR1 ENHRY and CDR2 SYGVKD come from the germline V gene. V lost 6 bases and J lost 0, with 18 bases in between. The CDR3 sequence: CAIRPSGPSSSYEQYF. CDR3 nucleotides: TGTGCCATCAGACCGTCTGGGCCAAGTAGCTCCTACGAGCAGTACTTC.

There are a few counts of this clonotype. This CDR3 reads CASSYRDGYEAFF. CDR3 sequence (DNA): TGTGCCAGCAGTTACAGGGACGGATATGAAGCTTTCTTT. The chain has TRBV6-5 and TRBJ1-1; D is perhaps TRBD1 (5 bases). This CDR3 spans 13 amino acids. Trimming removed 2 bases from V and 7 bases from J, with 11 bases in between. Germline CDR1 MNHEY, CDR2 SVGAGI.

This clonotype appeared a few times. The V and J genes are TRBV7-9 and TRBJ2-7; 12 bases are a match to TRBD1. This CDR3 is built from 16 residues. The trim removed 5 bases at V and 4 bases at J, leaving 9 bases unmatched. The V gene's germline CDR1 is SEHNR and CDR2 FQNEAQ (reference sequence). The CDR3 bases are TGTGCCAGCAGCCCAGGGGGGACAGGGGGCGGTTACGAGCAGTACTTC. This translates into CASSPGGTGGGYEQYF.

There are a few counts of this clonotype. This sequence joins TRBV7-2 and TRBJ2-1, with a possible D match to TRBD2 (5 bases). The CDR3 runs to 16 residues. Between the trimmed V and J ends, which lost 3 bases and 1 base, there was a span of 13 bases. Germline V gene sequence: CDR1 SGHTA, CDR2 FQGNSA. The CDR3 spells CASSFSSQNSYNEQFF. The CDR3 DNA sequence: TGTGCCAGCAGCTTTTCTAGCCAGAATTCCTACAATGAGCAGTTCTTC.

CDR3 sequence reads: CASNNRGVSYEQYF. CDR3 coding DNA: TGTGCCAGCAATAACAGGGGGGTGTCCTACGAGCAGTACTTC. This chain joins TRBV6-5 and TRBJ2-7, with 8 bases identical to TRBD1. The germline gives CDR1 MNHEY, CDR2 SVGAGI. The junction had 6 bases not matched to a gene; V was cut back by 7 bases and J by 1 base. The CDR3 covers 14 residues.

This clonotype was observed a handful of times. V and J are TRBV24-1 and TRBJ2-1; possible D gene TRBD2, 5 bases. V shed 3 bases and J shed 0 bases, with 11 bases lying between them. CDR1 and CDR2 (germline): KGHDR, SFDVKD. The CDR3 is 16 residues long. The CDR3: CATSDAGPSSYNEQFF. In DNA form, the CDR3 reads TGTGCCACCAGTGATGCGGGCCCTAGCTCCTACAATGAGCAGTTCTTC.

In this sample, this clonotype turned up a few times. V usage is TRBV21-1 and J usage is TRBJ2-5; TRBD1, the table's D call, lacks a check against the DNA. TRBV21-1 is classified as a pseudogene. CDR3 size: 16 residues. The CDR3: CASSIVTRGCGETQYF. The DNA for the CDR3 is TGTGCCAGCAGCATAGTCACCAGGGGTTGTGGGGAGACCCAGTACTTC.

The rearrangement joins TRBV12-3 or TRBV12-4 to TRBJ1-5; 7 positions agree with TRBD1. J was trimmed by 0 bases and V by 1 base; bases with no gene match: 3. CDR3 size: 16 residues. The CDR3 protein is CASSLVGTVSNQPQHF. CDR3 DNA sequence: TGTGCCAGCAGTTTAGTCGGGACAGTTAGCAATCAGCCCCAGCATTTT.

This chain connects TRBV6-2 or TRBV6-3 to TRBJ1-2; D possibly corresponds to TRBD1 (5 bases). The CDR3 has 12 residues. Germline V CDR1 and CDR2: MNHEY, SVGEGT. The ends were cut back, 5 bases at V and 4 bases at J, with 8 bases in the middle. The CDR3 loop is CASSTGRYGYTF. The DNA for the CDR3 is TGTGCCAGCAGTACAGGTCGCTATGGCTACACCTTC.

The V call is TRBV7-8, the J call TRBJ1-1; D gene unclear. The CDR3 extends over 15 amino acids. The ends were cut back, 2 bases at V and 1 base at J, with 11 bases in the middle. Germline V gives CDR1 SGHVS, CDR2 FQNEAQ. The CDR3 is CASSLRGPSNTEAFF. Here the CDR3 DNA reads TGTGCCAGCAGCTTACGCGGGCCCTCGAACACTGAAGCTTTCTTT.

This clonotype came up many times. J is TRBJ2-3 and V is TRBV4-3; 7 bases map to TRBD2. The CDR3 loop spans 16 amino acids. V lost 0 bases and J lost 2; bases outside the gene matches: 5. Germline CDR1 reads LGHNA; CDR2 reads YSLEER. The CDR3 DNA reads TGCGCCAGCAGCCAAGAAAGTCTAGCGGACACAGATACGCAGTATTTT. As protein: CASSQESLADTDTQYF.

The chain uses TRBV5-5 and TRBJ2-6, with 11 bases fitting TRBD1. J lost 8 bases, V lost 4 bases, and 17 bases had no gene match. The CDR3 runs 19 residues. From germline, CDR1 is SGHKS and CDR2 YYEKEE (reference sequence). The CDR3 protein is CASSPEGSPGTGGTNVLTF. CDR3 DNA: TGTGCCAGCAGCCCCGAAGGGTCCCCTGGGACAGGGGGAACCAACGTCCTGACTTTC. Variable domain in full (rest from reference TRBV5-5 and TRBJ2-6): DAGVTQSPTHLIKTRGQQVTLRCSPISGHKSVSWYQQVLGQGPQFIFQYYEKEERGRGNFPDRFSARQFPNYSSELNVNALLLGDSALYLCASSPEGSPGTGGTNVLTFGAGSRLTVL.

This clonotype has more than one count but fewer than ten. The chain recombines TRBV10-3 with TRBJ2-3; the D gene is possibly TRBD2 (6 bases). Trimming took 0 bases from V and 1 from J, leaving 8 bases between them. Germline V gives CDR1 ENHRY, CDR2 SYGVKD. The CDR3 spans 15 residues. DNA for the CDR3: TGTGCCATCAGTGAGTCAAAGCGGGGCACAGATACGCAGTATTTT. Protein sequence: CAISESKRGTDTQYF.

Concerning this clonotype: Sequence at one end of the junction differs from germline and may be a read error. V gene TRBV20-1 combines with J gene TRBJ2-7; D gene ambiguous. This CDR3 has 13 residues. CDR1 is DFQATT, CDR2 SNEGSKA, per germline (reference sequence). CDR3 coding DNA: TGCAGTGCCAGAGGCAGGCGAGTAGGTGAGCAGTACTTC. This sequence encodes CSARGRRVGEQYF.

This clonotype was seen at least ten times. In DNA, the CDR3 is TGTGCCAGCAGCCAAGGGGGGCAGCAGTTCTTC. The encoded protein is CASSQGGQQFF. The rearrangement links TRBV4-2 to TRBJ2-1; D possibly corresponds to TRBD1 (6 bases). Germline V CDR1 and CDR2: LGHNA, YNFKEQ. This CDR3 is built from 11 residues. Trimming removed 1 base at V and 11 bases at J, with 6 bases between.

This clonotype has a count of ten or more. The chain has TRBV4-3 and TRBJ2-4; D is perhaps TRBD2 (5 bases). Germline CDR1 LGHNA, CDR2 YSLEER. V lost 2 bases, J lost 4 bases, and 18 bases lay in between. The length of the CDR3 is 17 residues. The CDR3 reads CASSQRGFLDPKNIQYF. In nucleotides, the CDR3 is TGCGCCAGCAGCCAACGCGGGTTTTTGGACCCTAAAAACATTCAGTACTTC.

The chain employs TRBV20-1 and TRBJ2-6, with TRBD1 as a possible D gene (6 bases). CDR3 length: 15 residues. The ends were cut back, 1 base at V and 0 bases at J, with 7 bases in the middle. Germline V gene lookup returns CDR1 DFQATT and CDR2 SNEGSKA (reference sequence). CDR3 in DNA: TGCAGTGCTAGAGGAGGGGGCTCTGGGGCCAACGTCCTGACTTTC. Translating gives CSARGGGSGANVLTF.

This chain connects TRBV11-3 to TRBJ2-7, with D perhaps matching TRBD2 (5 bases). The CDR3 extends over 14 amino acids. In germline, CDR1 is SGHNT, CDR2 YENEEA. The V end lost 5 bases, the J end lost 2 bases, and 13 bases lay between the germline ends. The CDR3 region has the DNA TGTGCCAGCAGCCCACGGACTCGACCCTACGAGCAGTACTTC. It encodes CASSPRTRPYEQYF.

This sequence joins TRBV12-3 or TRBV12-4 and TRBJ2-3, with unresolved D. V was trimmed by 1 base and J by 0 bases, leaving 5 bases between them. The CDR3 loop spans 14 amino acids. The CDR3: CASSLETSTDTQYF. The CDR3 coding sequence is TGTGCCAGCAGTTTAGAGACTAGCACAGATACGCAGTATTTT.

The V and J genes are TRBV5-1 and TRBJ2-5; D is undetermined. V was cut by 0 bases and J by 0 bases, with 12 bases left in between. Germline CDR1 is SGHRS and CDR2 is YFSETQ. This CDR3 spans 16 amino acids. CDR3 DNA sequence: TGCGCCAGCAGCTTGGAAGCAGTGGGGTACCAAGAGACCCAGTACTTC. Translation: CASSLEAVGYQETQYF. The full variable domain, rest sourced from reference TRBV5-1 and TRBJ2-5, is KAGVTQTPRYLIKTRGQQVTLSCSPISGHRSVSWYQQTPGQGLQFLFEYFSETQRNKGNFPGRFSGRQFSNSRSEMNVSTLELGDSALYLCASSLEAVGYQETQYFGPGTRLLVL.